Following are 20 T cell receptor beta chains from one sample sequenced in a study of blood T cell repertoires in COVID-19. This table comes from immunoSEQ multiplex PCR, and its TCRdb copy is limited to in-frame clones, with some not included. The sample holds about 520,000 clones, 80% to 90% seen once. Sequenced sample: peripheral blood. These receptors all come from a human donor in a cohort sampled during active COVID-19.

This clone has only a few counts. This rearrangement joins TRBV10-2 to TRBJ1-1; no firm D call. Germline CDR1 and CDR2: WSHSY and SAAADI. This CDR3 is built from 12 residues. V gave up 0 bases and J gave up 4 bases, with 3 bases separating them. The CDR3 nucleotides are TGCGCCAGCAGTGAGTCAGCCACTGAAGCTTTCTTT. It specifies CASSESATEAFF.

The chain has TRBV19 and TRBJ1-1; unclear D gene. Germline CDR1 reads LNHDA; CDR2 reads SQIVND (reference sequence). The CDR3 has 16 residues. V was clipped by 6 bases and J by 2 bases, with 19 bases between them. The CDR3 region is CASSLAEGRGNTEAFF. The CDR3 coding sequence is TGTGCCAGTAGCCTGGCGGAGGGAAGAGGAAACACTGAAGCTTTCTTT.

The chain is built from TRBV28 and TRBJ2-3; D may be TRBD2 (5 bases). Trimming pared 4 bases from V and 9 bases from J, leaving 20 bases between. The CDR3 runs to 15 residues. Germline V gene data show CDR1 as MDHEN and CDR2 as SYDVKM. CDR3 in amino acids: CASSSGGSATGTQYF. In DNA, the CDR3 is TGTGCCAGCAGTTCTGGTGGTAGCGCTACCGGAACGCAGTATTTT.

The chain employs TRBV6-2 or TRBV6-3 and TRBJ2-3, with TRBD1 as a possible D gene (6 bases). The CDR3 runs to 16 residues. Trimming took 5 bases from V and 3 from J, leaving 18 bases between them. Germline V gene sequence: CDR1 MNHEY, CDR2 SVGEGT. CDR3 residues: CASSPEGDPGTDTQYF. In DNA form, the CDR3 reads TGTGCCAGCAGTCCCGAGGGGGACCCAGGAACAGATACGCAGTATTTT.

CDR3 residues: CASSVTVVSHEQFF. The DNA of the CDR3 is TGTGCCAGCAGCGTAACCGTGGTGAGTCATGAGCAGTTCTTC. The chain carries TRBV9 and TRBJ2-1; D not resolved. The germline CDR1 and CDR2 sequences are SGDLS and YYNGEE. V lost 1 base and J 8 bases, leaving 13 bases between the germline ends. The CDR3 is made up of 14 amino acids.

The chain joins TRBV27 to TRBJ2-3, with 10 bases lining up with TRBD1. Germline loops: CDR1 MNHEY, CDR2 SMNVEV (reference sequence). With V trimmed by 7 bases and J by 0 bases, 4 bases remained unmatched. This CDR3 comprises 15 residues. CDR3 DNA sequence: TGTGCCAGCACCTCGGGACAGGGGAGCACAGATACGCAGTATTTT. This encodes CASTSGQGSTDTQYF.

J is TRBJ2-3 and V is TRBV2; tentative D call: TRBD2 (6 bases). The V and J ends lost 8 bases and 0 bases respectively, with 9 bases between them. CDR3 length: 13 residues. Germline CDR1 is SNHLY and CDR2 is FYNNEI. In nucleotides, the CDR3 is TGTGCCAGCGCCGGGACTAGCACAGATACGCAGTATTTT. This codes for CASAGTSTDTQYF.

V is TRBV19 and J is TRBJ2-1; a weak D match, TRBD1 (6 bases). CDR1 LNHDA and CDR2 SQIVND come from the germline V gene (reference sequence). V lost 3 bases and J lost 2, with 20 bases in between. This CDR3 is 18 amino acids long. The CDR3, as DNA: TGTGCCAGTAGTATGTCTCGATTAAGGGGGAGCACCTACAATGAGCAGTTCTTC. Protein sequence: CASSMSRLRGSTYNEQFF.

The genes are TRBV29-1 and TRBJ1-1, with D perhaps matching TRBD1 (6 bases). The CDR3 has 12 residues. Trimming took 4 bases from V and 3 from J, leaving 9 bases between them. Germline CDR1 SQVTM, CDR2 ANQGSEA. CDR3 region: CSVVSGDTEAFF. DNA for the CDR3: TGCAGCGTTGTTTCAGGGGACACTGAAGCTTTCTTT.

The chain joins TRBV6-5 to TRBJ1-1; tentatively, D is TRBD1 (5 bases). The CDR3 loop spans 14 amino acids. Germline CDR1 and CDR2: MNHEY and SVGAGI. Trimming took off 6 bases at V and 6 bases at J, with 17 bases between the two ends. The CDR3 region has the DNA TGTGCCAGCAGCCTGATTGAGTTAGGGGCTGAAGCTTTCTTT. It yields the protein CASSLIELGAEAFF.

CDR3 protein: CAWTPGLAANEQFF. The CDR3 DNA reads as TGTGCCTGGACTCCCGGACTAGCGGCTAATGAGCAGTTCTTC. The chain carries TRBV30 and TRBJ2-1; 10 bases line up with TRBD2. There are 14 residues in the CDR3. In germline, CDR1 is GTSNPN, CDR2 SVGIG (reference sequence). J gave up 7 bases and V 4 bases, and 7 bases lay outside the gene matches.

The CDR3 loop reads CASSFRLVAYNEQFF. The CDR3 DNA follows: TGCGCCAGCAGCTTCCGACTAGTCGCCTACAATGAGCAGTTCTTC. The rearrangement links TRBV5-1 to TRBJ2-1; TRBD2 is a possible D gene (6 bases). V shed 2 bases and J shed 2 bases, with 11 bases lying between them. The CDR3 contains 15 residues. The V gene's germline CDR1 is SGHRS and CDR2 YFSETQ.

The gene calls are TRBV19 and TRBJ1-5; possible D gene TRBD1, 6 bases. Germline V CDR1 and CDR2: LNHDA, SQIVND (reference sequence). The V gene lost 7 bases and the J gene lost 5 bases, with 21 bases spanning the gap. This CDR3 region has 16 residues. This chain's CDR3 is CASTYSGPGVYQPQHF. The CDR3 DNA follows: TGTGCCAGTACCTATAGTGGTCCAGGGGTTTATCAGCCCCAGCATTTT.

This sequence joins TRBV5-4 and TRBJ2-2, with D maybe TRBD2 (6 bases). The V gene's germline CDR1 is SGHNT and CDR2 YYREEE (reference sequence). V was trimmed by 4 bases and J by 2 bases, leaving 9 bases between them. The CDR3 has 14 residues. This CDR3 reads CASSRDFNTGELFF. In DNA form, the CDR3 reads TGTGCCAGCAGCCGGGACTTTAACACCGGGGAGCTGTTTTTT.

The chain uses TRBV19 and TRBJ1-2; D gene ambiguous. V shed 5 bases and J shed 4 bases, with 14 bases lying between them. The CDR3 runs 14 residues. Germline V gene lookup returns CDR1 LNHDA and CDR2 SQIVND (reference sequence). CDR3 nucleotides: TGTGCCAGTAGTTACCACGGGAGCCCCTATGGCTACACCTTC. This encodes CASSYHGSPYGYTF.

This chain links TRBV19 with TRBJ1-1; D is uncertain. This CDR3 has 13 amino acids. V lost 4 bases, J lost 5 bases, and 11 bases lay in between. Germline V CDR1 and CDR2: LNHDA, SQIVND (reference sequence). CDR3 amino acids: CASSRGRATEAFF. The CDR3 coding sequence is TGTGCCAGTAGTAGAGGGAGGGCGACTGAAGCTTTCTTT. Full variable domain (missing parts from reference TRBV19 and TRBJ1-1): DGGITQSPKYLFRKEGQNVTLSCEQNLNHDAMYWYRQDPGQGLRLIYYSQIVNDFQKGDIAEGYSVSREKKESFPLTVTSAQKNPTAFYLCASSRGRATEAFFGQGTRLTVV.

The rearrangement uses TRBV7-2 and TRBJ2-5; TRBD2 aligns across 13 bases. Per germline, CDR1 SGHTA and CDR2 FQGNSA. V trimming: 5 bases; J trimming: 6 bases; junction bases outside the gene matches: 9. The CDR3 runs 16 residues. The CDR3 reads CASSTRTSGSLKTQYF. For the CDR3, the DNA is TGTGCCAGCAGCACTCGGACTAGCGGGAGTTTAAAGACCCAGTACTTC.

The rearrangement uses TRBV6-2 or TRBV6-3 and TRBJ2-5, with a possible D match to TRBD2 (5 bases). CDR3 length equals 15 residues. V dropped 3 bases and J dropped 2 bases, with 13 bases sitting between them. Per the germline V gene, CDR1 is MNHEY and CDR2 is SVGEGT. This CDR3 is CASSYEAVTQETQYF. CDR3 bases: TGTGCCAGCAGTTATGAAGCGGTTACTCAAGAGACCCAGTACTTC.

J is TRBJ1-3 and V is TRBV3-1 (or the pseudogene TRBV3-2), with D perhaps matching TRBD1 (6 bases). This CDR3 is built from 16 residues. V gave up 1 base and J gave up 0 bases, with 10 bases separating them. The germline gives CDR1 LGHDT, CDR2 YNNKEL (reference sequence). CDR3 sequence: CASSQGGQHSGNTIYF. The CDR3 coding sequence is TGTGCCAGCAGCCAAGGTGGACAGCACTCTGGAAACACCATATATTTT.

The J gene is TRBJ2-5, the V gene TRBV7-2, with 8 positions matching TRBD1. CDR3 length: 14 residues. V trimming: 4 bases; J trimming: 1 base; junction bases outside the gene matches: 2. Germline CDR1 is SGHTA and CDR2 is FQGNSA. The CDR3 bases are TGTGCCAGCAGCTGGACAGGGCCCCAAGAGACCCAGTACTTC. Translated: CASSWTGPQETQYF.